The entry that follows covers one TCR beta chain sequence. Its antigen is unknown. Base qualities are not provided; no much larger clone lies one nucleotide away. cDNA was synthesized by template-switch 5'RACE using a primer carrying a 10-nucleotide random unique molecular identifier by which each TCR transcript was tagged. Every sequencing run yielded over 200 million TCR-beta sequences covering 15-18 subjects. The RNeasy kit was used to extract total RNA. The KAPA Real-time Library Amplification kit was used to amplify TCR-beta VDJ regions with primers targeting the TCR constant region and the 5'RACE anchor. A first PCR added sample indexes and Illumina adaptors, after which a second PCR increased the library yield. The roughly 650 bp TCR product was size-selected on a 2% E-gel SizeSelection system after Ampure bead purification. Before pooling, library quality was assessed on a Bioanalyzer, concentration was determined with Qubit, and library quantification was performed with the Kapa Library Quantification kit. An Illumina HiSeq 2500 was used to sequence the libraries paired-end at 2 x 150 bp. To increase sequence diversity, about 25-31% phiX was spiked into each library pool. Per the original workflow: The UMI-based MiGEC pipeline processed quality-filtered reads and removed over 80% of raw TCR sequences during error correction. VDJ genes were aligned to IMGT germline references, and clonotypes were defined by unique CDR3 amino acid sequence plus V-J genes. Clonal expansion, Shannon diversity and CDR3 relatedness were evaluated with VDJtools (CalcPairwiseDistances, ClusterSamples), while phylogenetic trees were built in CLCbio workbench. A clone was classed as expanded if it had 8 or more unique UMIs, a cutoff based on coefficient-of-variation modelling across technical triplicates. Through fastp at Q25 and MiXCR, TCRdb rebuilt clones from the public reads, retaining in-frame beta chains. One record per CDR3 amino acid sequence lists the most common genes and DNA. TCRdb's processing, not the authors' own work, is the source of the V and J calls. The sample table holds about 27,000 distinct CDR3 sequences, of which around 21% were seen once. The ten largest clonotypes hold roughly 17% of the sample.

The CDR3 has 14 amino acids, counting the end cysteine and phenylalanine. The kept DNA is CDR3 alone, 42 bases in frame from the first base. After removal of 2 bases from V and 7 bases from J, the junction retains 5 bases not matched to a gene. CDR1 and CDR2 are drawn from the germline V gene: SNHLY, FYNNEI. Blood bank volunteers in Maryland, USA served as the healthy controls. For unsorted PBMC libraries, 2 million PBMCs were used after storage in RNAlater at -80 degrees C until RNA extraction. PBMCs were separated from peripheral blood using Ficoll-Hypaque density gradient centrifugation and then cryopreserved in liquid nitrogen. The data were taken from a study of neurological immune-mediated disorders (dated by TCRdb to the late 2010s). About the full investigation: The study compared peripheral blood TCR-beta repertoires of HTLV-I-associated myelopathy (HAM/TSP) patients, multiple sclerosis patients and healthy controls using UMI-based sequencing. The roughly 100 TCR-beta libraries included longitudinal samples, technical triplicates and paired sorted CD4+ and CD8+ T-cell subsets alongside PBMC samples. The cohort was made up of 68 subjects, consisting of some 14 HAM/TSP patients, roughly 35 multiple sclerosis patients and approximately 20 healthy controls. Findings and caveats that apply to the study as a whole: The highest TCR clonal expansion was observed in HAM/TSP patients, whereas the lowest was observed in MS patients, even when compared with healthy controls. No identical CDR3 amino acid sequences were shared among expanded clones across subjects, suggesting private TCR-beta repertoires in all groups.

This chain is built from TRBV2 and TRBJ1-1; 9 bases in the junction line up with TRBD1. The material sequenced was PBMCs. The TCR was taken from a woman aged 55-75 years in good health. The nucleotide sequence reads as follows: TGTGCCAGCAGTGAATACAGGGGGCTGGGTGAAGCTTTCTTT. Its product reads: CASSEYRGLGEAFF.